This is a list of T cell receptor beta chains from one sample in a study of TIL therapy for anti-PD-1-resistant metastatic lung cancer. Profiled with immunoSEQ multiplex PCR; TCRdb holds only in-frame clones, not every one. This table has roughly 50,000 clones, 60% to 85% appearing once. The input for sequencing was tumor tissue, taken at baseline. The receptors shown here come from a person aged 25-85 years with non-small cell lung cancer. The CDR3 runs from the conserved cysteine through the conserved F or W. Each record gives: D gene, J gene, clone size, V gene, CDR3 DNA, CDR3 protein. D genes are given only for firm matches. Only some rows state a clone size, as once, few, many or a class for expanded clones.

>-|TRBJ2-6|-|TRBV18
TGTGCCAGCACGGAGCGGGCAGGGGCCAACGTCCTGACTTTC
CASTERAGANVLTF
>TRBD2|TRBJ2-3|-|TRBV7-2
TGTGCCAGCAGCGCACCCCAATCTATAGCGGGTGGAGGGGATACGCAGTATTTT
CASSAPQSIAGGGDTQYF
>-|TRBJ1-1|-|TRBV15
TGTGCCACCAGCAGACTGTTGAAGGGCACTGAAGCTTTCTTT
CATSRLLKGTEAFF
>TRBD1|TRBJ2-3|-|TRBV6-1
TGTGCCAGCAGTGATGACAGGGGTTTAGATACGCAGTATTTT
CASSDDRGLDTQYF
>TRBD1|TRBJ1-1|-|TRBV28
TGTGCCAGCAGTTTAAGTAGGGGGCTTAGCACTGAAGCTTTCTTT
CASSLSRGLSTEAFF
>-|TRBJ2-5|-|TRBV5-4
TGTGCCAGCAGCAAACTGGAAGCGTTTGATCAAGAGACCCAGTACTTC
CASSKLEAFDQETQYF
>-|TRBJ2-7|-|TRBV28
TGTGCCAGCAGGGCAGAGGACAGCTCCTACGAGCAGTACTTC
CASRAEDSSYEQYF
>TRBD2|TRBJ2-1|-|TRBV18
TGTGCCAGCTCACCGGGACTAGCGCACTACAATGAGCAGTTCTTC
CASSPGLAHYNEQFF
>TRBD2|TRBJ2-1|-|TRBV4-2
TGTGCCAGCAGCCACGACCCTTTACCAGAGCGGGGCCCCTACAATGAGCAGTTCTTC
CASSHDPLPERGPYNEQFF
>-|TRBJ2-7|once|TRBV7-8
TGTGCCAGCAGCCCAGTGACACAATACGAGCAGTACTTC
CASSPVTQYEQYF
>-|TRBJ1-5|-|TRBV28
TGTGCCAGCAGTTTCTTGGGGAGCAATCAGCCCCAGCATTTT
CASSFLGSNQPQHF
>-|TRBJ2-5|-|TRBV11-2
TGTGCCAGCAGCTTAAACCAGGGCGACGGGGAGACCCAGTACTTC
CASSLNQGDGETQYF
>TRBD1|TRBJ1-2|-|TRBV7-8
TGTGCCAGCAGCGGGGGACAGGCCTATGGCTACACCTTC
CASSGGQAYGYTF
>-|TRBJ1-3|-|TRBV29-1
TGCAGCGTTTCTGACAGGAGTAATGGAAACACCATATATTTT
CSVSDRSNGNTIYF
>TRBD2|TRBJ2-3|-|TRBV9
TGTGCCAGCAGCGTAGCTCTCGGACTAGCGGGGCTCTGGAATACGCAGTATTTT
CASSVALGLAGLWNTQYF
>TRBD1|TRBJ1-5|-|TRBV28
TGTGCCAGCAGTCGGACAGGGAATGCTCAGCCCCAGCATTTT
CASSRTGNAQPQHF
>-|TRBJ2-7|few|TRBV9
TGTGCCAGCAGCGTAGGCCACGTTTCCTACGAGCAGTACTTC
CASSVGHVSYEQYF
>-|TRBJ2-7|-|TRBV14
TGTGCCAGCAGCCCCCGACAGGTGAACTCCTACGAGCAGTACTTC
CASSPRQVNSYEQYF
>TRBD2|TRBJ2-1|-|TRBV4-2
TGTGCCAGCAGCCAACCGGGGGGGACAAGATACTACAATGAGCAGTTCTTC
CASSQPGGTRYYNEQFF
>-|TRBJ2-3|once|TRBV11-3
TGTGCCAGCAGCTTACAGCCTAGCACAGATACGCAGTATTTT
CASSLQPSTDTQYF
>-|TRBJ2-1|few|TRBV27
TGTGCCAGCAGTTTCTCCTACAATGAGCAGTTCTTC
CASSFSYNEQFF
>-|TRBJ1-2|once|TRBV28
TGTGCCAGTTACAGCCTCGGGGGTCGCGGCTACACCTTC
CASYSLGGRGYTF
>TRBD2|TRBJ2-1|-|TRBV6-6
TGTGCCAGCACAGGGACTAGCGGGCACAATGAGCAGTTCTTC
CASTGTSGHNEQFF
>TRBD1|TRBJ2-2|-|TRBV19
TGTGCCAGTAGTGCGGAGGGGGACAGGTGGAACACCGGGGAGCTGTTTTTT
CASSAEGDRWNTGELFF
>-|TRBJ2-1|-|TRBV7-8
TGTGCCAGCAGCGACTTGGGGGATAATGAGCAGTTCTTC
CASSDLGDNEQFF
>TRBD1|TRBJ2-5|-|TRBV11-3
TGTGCCAGCAGCGTAGGACAGGGAATAGAGGAGACCCAGTACTTC
CASSVGQGIEETQYF
>-|TRBJ2-3|-|TRBV15
TGTGCCACCAGCAGAGCGACAGATACGCAGTATTTT
CATSRATDTQYF
>-|TRBJ1-5|-|TRBV5-4
TGTGCCAGCAGCTTGTATGATGGTCATCAGCCCCAGCATTTT
CASSLYDGHQPQHF